Each of the 21 T cell receptor beta chains below was sequenced from the same sample in a study of cytomegalovirus exposure and HLA in healthy donors. In the PCR, 60 Vbeta and 13 Jbeta primers were used. The table came from immunoSEQ multiplex PCR; TCRdb's copy has only in-frame clones and leaves some out. The sample carries 100,000 or so clones, more than 65% recorded once. What was sequenced was PBMCs. The receptor set was obtained from a woman between 18 and 29 years old in good health and CMV-seropositive.

The gene calls are TRBV4-1 and TRBJ2-1; possibly TRBD2 for D (6 bases). Between the trimmed V and J ends, which lost 2 bases and 0 bases, there was a span of 14 bases. Germline CDR1 and CDR2: MGHRA and YSYEKL. The CDR3 loop spans 17 amino acids. CDR3 amino acids: CASSQPHGGSSYNEQFF. DNA of the CDR3: TGCGCCAGCAGCCAACCTCACGGGGGTAGCTCCTACAATGAGCAGTTCTTC.

V usage is TRBV27 and J usage is TRBJ2-7; D possibly corresponds to TRBD2 (6 bases). Trimming pared 8 bases from V and 6 bases from J, leaving 20 bases between. The CDR3 is 14 amino acids. The germline gives CDR1 MNHEY, CDR2 SMNVEV (reference sequence). CDR3: CASGTRTEAGEQYF. DNA for the CDR3: TGTGCCAGCGGGACCCGTACAGAAGCGGGCGAGCAGTACTTC.

The chain employs TRBV7-9 and TRBJ2-1; maybe TRBD2 (5 bases). V was cut by 5 bases and J by 7 bases, with 15 bases left in between. Germline V CDR1 and CDR2: SEHNR, FQNEAQ (reference sequence). The CDR3 totals 14 residues. The CDR3 region has the DNA TGTGCCAGCAGCCTCCCGGACCCGGGGAATGAGCAGTTCTTC. Its translation: CASSLPDPGNEQFF.

This clone has a single count. This rearrangement joins TRBV6-5 to TRBJ2-7; 8 bases line up with TRBD2. V gave up 6 bases and J gave up 4 bases; unmatched junction bases: 8. Germline loops: CDR1 MNHEY, CDR2 SVGAGI. This CDR3 has 14 amino acids. CDR3 sequence (DNA): TGTGCCAGCAGCTCGGGACTAGGAGAGTACGAGCAGTACTTC. Its protein is CASSSGLGEYEQYF.

The chain carries TRBV5-1 and TRBJ1-4; tentatively, D is TRBD1 (6 bases). V was pared by 1 base and J by 0 bases, with 10 bases between. The CDR3 loop spans 16 amino acids. The germline V gene has CDR1 SGHRS and CDR2 YFSETQ. The CDR3, as DNA: TGCGCCAGCAGCTTGCCCTCAGGGGCAACTAATGAAAAACTGTTTTTT. This codes for CASSLPSGATNEKLFF.

This clone was seen more than once but under ten times. J is TRBJ2-5 and V is TRBV27; 8 bases match TRBD2. V lost 6 bases to trimming and J lost 1 base; unmatched junction nucleotides: 7. The CDR3 has 15 residues. Per the germline V gene, CDR1 is MNHEY and CDR2 is SMNVEV (reference sequence). The CDR3, as DNA: TGTGCCAGCAGAAGGGCGGGAGGAGCCCAAGAGACCCAGTACTTC. This gives the protein CASRRAGGAQETQYF.

The gene calls are TRBV7-9 and TRBJ1-4, with a weak D call TRBD1 (5 bases). Trimming took off 7 bases at V and 6 bases at J, with 6 bases between the two ends. This CDR3 contains 11 residues. Germline V gene data show CDR1 as SEHNR and CDR2 as FQNEAQ (reference sequence). The CDR3 sequence: CASTGDEKLFF. CDR3 in DNA: TGTGCCAGCACGGGGGATGAAAAACTGTTTTTT.

The genes are TRBV29-1 and TRBJ1-1; D possibly corresponds to TRBD1 (5 bases). V was cut by 4 bases and J by 7 bases, with 16 bases left in between. This CDR3 is 13 amino acids long. Germline V gene lookup returns CDR1 SQVTM and CDR2 ANQGSEA. The CDR3 is CSVAQGGGSEAFF. The CDR3 DNA reads TGCAGCGTTGCGCAGGGCGGCGGGAGTGAAGCTTTCTTT.

The J gene is TRBJ1-1, the V gene TRBV27, with a weak D call TRBD1 (6 bases). From germline, CDR1 is MNHEY and CDR2 SMNVEV (reference sequence). This CDR3 region has 15 residues. V was clipped by 6 bases and J by 1 base, with 15 bases between them. As DNA, the CDR3 is TGTGCCAGCAGGCCCTTGGGACACCAGAACACTGAAGCTTTCTTT. This encodes CASRPLGHQNTEAFF.

The chain joins TRBV19 to TRBJ2-6; tentatively, D is TRBD1 (6 bases). In germline, CDR1 is LNHDA, CDR2 SQIVND (reference sequence). The CDR3 has 18 residues. Trimming removed 6 bases from V and 0 bases from J, with 18 bases in between. CDR3 bases: TGTGCCAGTAGCCTGGACAGTTCCCCTTACTCTGGGGCCAACGTCCTGACTTTC. It is translated as CASSLDSSPYSGANVLTF.

The chain has TRBV11-2 and TRBJ2-5; TRBD1 agrees at 8 bases. Germline assignment: CDR1 SGHAT and CDR2 FQNNGV. There are 16 residues in the CDR3. V dropped 0 bases and J dropped 4; count of bases not matched to a gene: 7. Written as DNA, the CDR3 is TGTGCCAGCAGCTTAGAGGTCGCAGGGGGCAGAGAGACCCAGTACTTC. As protein: CASSLEVAGGRETQYF.

J is TRBJ1-1 and V is TRBV19; TRBD1 matches 7 bases. CDR1 and CDR2 from the germline V gene are LNHDA and SQIVND (reference sequence). This CDR3 has 16 residues. Trimming cost V 8 bases and J 7 bases; bases outside gene matches: 19. CDR3 sequence (DNA): TGTGCCAGTTCCCTCAGGGTCCTACAGGGGATGGATGAAGCTTTCTTT. This sequence encodes CASSLRVLQGMDEAFF.

Only one count was recorded for this clone. The rearrangement uses TRBV5-1 and TRBJ2-1; 11 bases are shared with TRBD2. This CDR3 spans 17 amino acids. Germline V CDR1 and CDR2: SGHRS, YFSETQ. After removal of 0 bases from V and 4 bases from J, the junction contained 6 bases not matched to a gene. CDR3 in DNA: TGCGCCAGCAGCTTGGAACTAGCGGGAGCGAGGTACAATGAGCAGTTCTTC. It codes for CASSLELAGARYNEQFF.

This chain links TRBV7-2 with TRBJ2-5, with 7 bases aligning to TRBD2. V lost 1 base, J lost 2 bases, and 7 bases stayed unmatched. This CDR3 comprises 16 residues. Germline loops: CDR1 SGHTA, CDR2 FQGNSA. CDR3 DNA: TGTGCCAGCAGCTTAGGGGCGGGAGAGATTCAAGAGACCCAGTACTTC. This sequence encodes CASSLGAGEIQETQYF.

The table lists this clone with a count of one. This CDR3 is CASSPGLLAGELREQFF. DNA for the CDR3: TGCGCCAGCAGCCCAGGACTACTAGCGGGAGAGTTAAGGGAGCAGTTCTTC. The chain is built from TRBV5-1 and TRBJ2-1; TRBD2 matches at 11 bases. Trimming removed 4 bases from V and 10 bases from J; junction bases left unmatched: 16. The germline CDR1 and CDR2 sequences are SGHRS and YFSETQ. The CDR3 spans 17 residues.

This chain uses TRBV20-1 with TRBJ2-7, with D uncertain. The CDR3 totals 11 residues. Deletions cut 6 bases from V and 6 bases from J, with 12 bases between. In germline, CDR1 is DFQATT, CDR2 SNEGSKA (reference sequence). CDR3 sequence reads: CSAQMLREQYF. The CDR3 DNA reads as TGCAGTGCCCAGATGCTCCGCGAGCAGTACTTC.

The V call is TRBV9, the J call TRBJ2-7; a weak D match, TRBD1 (5 bases). Deletions cut 1 base from V and 5 bases from J, with 19 bases between. The CDR3 contains 16 residues. CDR1 and CDR2 (germline): SGDLS, YYNGEE. The DNA for the CDR3 is TGTGCCAGCAGCGTACTCGGGTGGGGCCCCGGTAACGAGCAGTACTTC. This gives the protein CASSVLGWGPGNEQYF. The whole variable domain, filled in from reference TRBV9 and TRBJ2-7, reads DSGVTQTPKHLITATGQRVTLRCSPRSGDLSVYWYQQSLDQGLQFLIQYYNGEERAKGNILERFSAQQFPDLHSELNLSSLELGDSALYFCASSVLGWGPGNEQYFGPGTRLTVT.

This clone was seen just once. This chain joins TRBV25-1 and TRBJ1-1; 7 bases map to TRBD1. V dropped 3 bases and J dropped 1; count of bases not matched to a gene: 5. Germline V gene sequence: CDR1 MGHDK, CDR2 SYGVNS. The CDR3 spans 15 residues. The CDR3 coding sequence is TGTGCCAGCAGTGATCCGGCAGGGGGGAACACTGAAGCTTTCTTT. This translates into CASSDPAGGNTEAFF.

The CDR3 spells CASSLTTSYSNQPQHF. CDR3 DNA: TGTGCCAGCAGCTTGACAACTAGTTATAGCAATCAGCCCCAGCATTTT. This rearrangement joins TRBV5-5 to TRBJ1-5; D gene uncertain. From germline, CDR1 is SGHKS and CDR2 YYEKEE (reference sequence). This CDR3 spans 16 amino acids. The V end lost 1 base, the J end lost 0 bases, and 11 bases lay between the germline ends.

This clone has just a few counts. The junction differs from germline at one of its ends, possibly a read error. V is TRBV7-9 and J is TRBJ2-7; 8 nucleotides line up with TRBD1. The CDR3 has 13 residues. Germline V gene data show CDR1 as SEHNR and CDR2 as FQNEAQ (reference sequence). In DNA form, the CDR3 reads TGTTCCAGCAGCTACAGGGGGTTGGAGGAGCAGTACTTC. Residues: CSSSYRGLEEQYF.

This clone has a single count. The V call is TRBV11-3, the J call TRBJ2-2, with TRBD1 matching 7 bases. Per the germline V gene, CDR1 is SGHNT and CDR2 is YENEEA. The CDR3 length is 19 residues. Trimming cost V 0 bases and J 2 bases; bases outside gene matches: 12. CDR3 in amino acids: CASSLDKAFDRENTGELFF. CDR3 in DNA: TGTGCCAGCAGCTTAGATAAGGCATTTGACAGGGAAAACACCGGGGAGCTGTTTTTT.